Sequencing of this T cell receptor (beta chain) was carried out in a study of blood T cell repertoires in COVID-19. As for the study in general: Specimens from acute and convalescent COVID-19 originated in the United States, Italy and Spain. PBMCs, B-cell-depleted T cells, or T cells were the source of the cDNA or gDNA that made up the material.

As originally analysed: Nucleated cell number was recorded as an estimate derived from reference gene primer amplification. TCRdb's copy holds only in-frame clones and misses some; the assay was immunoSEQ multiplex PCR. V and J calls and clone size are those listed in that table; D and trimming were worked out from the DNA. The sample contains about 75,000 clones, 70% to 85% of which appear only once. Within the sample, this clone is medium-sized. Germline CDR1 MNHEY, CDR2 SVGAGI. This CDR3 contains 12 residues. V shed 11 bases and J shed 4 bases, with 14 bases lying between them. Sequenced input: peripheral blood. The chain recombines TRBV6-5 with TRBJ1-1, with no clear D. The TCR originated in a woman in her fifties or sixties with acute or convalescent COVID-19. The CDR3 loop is CALQPGFTEAFF. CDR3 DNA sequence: TGTGCCCTCCAGCCGGGATTCACTGAAGCTTTCTTT.